A single sample gave rise to the 31 T cell receptor beta chains below, sequenced in a study of blood T cell repertoires in COVID-19. Clones were sequenced by immunoSEQ multiplex PCR, and TCRdb holds only the in-frame ones, with some missing. The data show 210,000 or so clones, roughly nine tenths seen once. Sequencing was carried out using PBMCs or T cells enriched from blood (not recorded which). The source of these receptors is a man younger than 45 who had recovered from COVID-19.

The chain is built from TRBV9 and TRBJ1-2, with D unresolved. Germline lookup yields CDR1 SGDLS and CDR2 YYNGEE. This CDR3 has 15 residues. The ends were cut back, 0 bases at V and 2 bases at J, with 11 bases in the middle. The CDR3 region has the DNA TGTGCCAGCAGCGTAGGGGGAGCTATGAACTATGGCTACACCTTC. Protein sequence: CASSVGGAMNYGYTF. The variable domain in full, completed from reference TRBV9 and TRBJ1-2, reads DSGVTQTPKHLITATGQRVTLRCSPRSGDLSVYWYQQSLDQGLQFLIQYYNGEERAKGNILERFSAQQFPDLHSELNLSSLELGDSALYFCASSVGGAMNYGYTFGSGTRLTVV.

This clone occurred once. The chain carries TRBV19 and TRBJ1-2, with D possibly TRBD1 on 6 matching bases. The CDR3 extends over 15 amino acids. CDR1 is LNHDA and CDR2 is SQIVND in the germline V gene (reference sequence). V was cut by 2 bases and J by 4 bases, with 14 bases left in between. The CDR3 protein is CASSILGQSPYGYTF. As DNA, the CDR3 is TGTGCCAGTAGTATATTAGGACAGTCTCCCTATGGCTACACCTTC.

With regard to this clone: Other DNA sequences from this sample encode an identical CDR3 as well. The chain links TRBV9 to TRBJ2-2; D is perhaps TRBD1 (5 bases). The germline V gene encodes CDR1 SGDLS and CDR2 YYNGEE. There are 14 residues in the CDR3. V lost 2 bases to trimming and J lost 1 base, with 6 bases between them. This CDR3 reads CASSVTGNTGELFF. The CDR3 DNA reads TGTGCCAGCAGCGTCACAGGGAACACCGGGGAGCTGTTTTTT.

V and J are TRBV19 and TRBJ2-2; 14 bases align to TRBD2. This CDR3 has 16 amino acids. V lost 6 bases to trimming and J lost 7 bases; unmatched junction nucleotides: 7. CDR1 LNHDA and CDR2 SQIVND come from the germline V gene (reference sequence). This chain's CDR3 is CASRRTGLAGDGELFF. CDR3 in DNA: TGTGCCAGTAGACGTACGGGACTAGCGGGGGACGGGGAGCTGTTTTTT.

This chain connects TRBV28 to TRBJ2-3; D uncertain. CDR1 is MDHEN, CDR2 SYDVKM, per germline. Trimming pared 7 bases from V and 1 base from J, leaving 12 bases between. The CDR3 is made up of 14 amino acids. CDR3 sequence reads: CASKPRVRTDTQYF. CDR3 nucleotides: TGTGCCAGCAAGCCGAGAGTGCGCACAGATACGCAGTATTTT.

The chain joins TRBV27 to TRBJ2-3, with TRBD1 as a possible D gene (5 bases). Between the trimmed V and J ends, which lost 8 bases and 12 bases, there was a span of 15 bases. The CDR3 runs to 11 residues. The germline CDR1 and CDR2 sequences are MNHEY and SMNVEV (reference sequence). CDR3 protein: CASELGANQYF. DNA for the CDR3: TGTGCCAGCGAGTTAGGGGCTAACCAGTATTTT.

The chain employs TRBV27 and TRBJ2-7; 9 nucleotides agree with TRBD2. V gave up 0 bases and J gave up 2 bases; unmatched junction bases: 5. Germline CDR1 MNHEY, CDR2 SMNVEV (reference sequence). The CDR3 is 16 amino acids. The DNA for the CDR3 is TGTGCCAGCAGTTTATCTAGCGGGAGCCTCCCCTACGAGCAGTACTTC. This encodes CASSLSSGSLPYEQYF.

This chain joins TRBV10-3 and TRBJ1-6, with 7 positions matching TRBD1. The CDR3 runs 16 residues. Per germline, CDR1 ENHRY and CDR2 SYGVKD. V was clipped by 2 bases and J by 10 bases; unmatched bases: 11. CDR3: CAISEVRQGANSPLHF. The CDR3 DNA reads as TGTGCCATCAGTGAGGTTCGACAGGGAGCGAACTCACCCCTCCACTTT.

CDR3 sequence reads: CASSGDFNTGELFF. CDR3 sequence (DNA): TGTGCCAGCAGTGGGGACTTCAACACCGGGGAGCTGTTTTTT. The gene calls are TRBV6-4 and TRBJ2-2; a possible D gene is TRBD2 (6 bases). V lost 4 bases and J lost 2, with 8 bases in between. The CDR3 has 14 amino acids. Per germline, CDR1 MRHNA and CDR2 SNTAGT.

V and J are TRBV6-5 and TRBJ2-1; D may be TRBD2 (5 bases). CDR3 length: 15 residues. Trimming left V 1 base short and J 7 bases short, with 14 bases between. Germline CDR1 reads MNHEY; CDR2 reads SVGAGI. CDR3 nucleotide sequence: TGTGCCAGCAGTTACTTGTCCCCAGAGGGTAATGAGCAGTTCTTC. This sequence encodes CASSYLSPEGNEQFF.

The chain employs TRBV11-2 and TRBJ2-7; 8 nucleotides match TRBD1. The CDR3 totals 15 residues. Germline loops: CDR1 SGHAT, CDR2 FQNNGV. V was clipped by 1 base and J by 4 bases; unmatched bases: 6. CDR3 sequence reads: CASSLVRGQAYEQYF. The CDR3 DNA reads as TGTGCCAGCAGCTTAGTCCGGGGACAGGCTTACGAGCAGTACTTC.

This clone was seen only once. This chain joins TRBV19 and TRBJ2-2; TRBD2 matches 16 bases. V lost 6 bases, J lost 5 bases, and 12 bases stayed unmatched. Germline values: CDR1 LNHDA, CDR2 SQIVND (reference sequence). The CDR3 is 19 residues long. The DNA of the CDR3 is TGTGCCAGTAGACCCGGGACTAGCGGGAGGGCCATCGTGACCGGGGAGCTGTTTTTT. Protein sequence: CASRPGTSGRAIVTGELFF.

This chain connects TRBV19 to TRBJ1-2; TRBD1 matches at 8 bases. The CDR3 spans 16 residues. With V trimmed by 1 base and J by 2 bases, 6 bases remained unmatched. Germline assignment: CDR1 LNHDA and CDR2 SQIVND (reference sequence). The CDR3 nucleotides are TGTGCCAGTAGTATAGTGACAGGGGCTCCCAACTATGGCTACACCTTC. Encoded protein: CASSIVTGAPNYGYTF.

This clone was seen a single time. V and J are TRBV3-1 (or the pseudogene TRBV3-2) and TRBJ2-7; TRBD2 aligns across 11 bases. CDR3 length: 16 amino acids. With V trimmed by 5 bases and J by 2 bases, 8 bases remained unmatched. Germline V CDR1 and CDR2: LGHDT, YNNKEL (reference sequence). The CDR3 bases are TGTGCCAGCAGCTTATGGACTAGCGGGCGGCCCTACGAGCAGTACTTC. It codes for CASSLWTSGRPYEQYF.

This clone has a handful of counts. J is TRBJ1-4 and V is TRBV28; 8 nucleotides align to TRBD1. Germline CDR1 and CDR2: MDHEN and SYDVKM. The CDR3 sequence is 15 residues long. The V segment lost 2 bases and the J segment 8 bases; nucleotides outside the gene matches: 7. CDR3 bases: TGTGCCAGCAGTTTAACGGACAGGGTGGGGGAAAAACTGTTTTTT. Residues: CASSLTDRVGEKLFF.

V usage is TRBV19 and J usage is TRBJ1-3; D is perhaps TRBD1 (5 bases). Germline values: CDR1 LNHDA, CDR2 SQIVND (reference sequence). The ends were cut back, 6 bases at V and 3 bases at J, with 21 bases in the middle. This CDR3 comprises 17 residues. As DNA, the CDR3 is TGTGCCAGTAGCCATCTCACAGGAGCAGGGCATGGAAACACCATATATTTT. It is translated as CASSHLTGAGHGNTIYF.

The V gene is TRBV5-1, the J gene TRBJ1-3; tentatively, D is TRBD1 (5 bases). The V end was cut by 2 bases, the J end by 0 bases, with 12 bases between. The CDR3 spans 16 residues. CDR1 is SGHRS and CDR2 is YFSETQ in the germline V gene. This CDR3 is CASSLPTVNSGNTIYF. The CDR3 nucleotides are TGCGCCAGCAGCTTACCGACAGTTAACTCTGGAAACACCATATATTTT.

CDR3 amino acids: CATSVGSLNEQFF. The CDR3 nucleotides are TGTGCCACCAGTGTGGGCAGTCTCAATGAGCAGTTCTTC. The chain carries TRBV24-1 and TRBJ2-1; D is uncertain. The germline V and J ends were trimmed by 5 bases and 6 bases, with 10 bases remaining between them. The CDR3 extends over 13 amino acids. Germline CDR1 reads KGHDR; CDR2 reads SFDVKD.

The chain couples TRBV7-8 to TRBJ1-5; 7 positions match TRBD1. This CDR3 has 19 residues. With 4 bases clipped from V and 0 bases from J, the junction kept 15 bases outside the gene matches. CDR1 is SGHVS, CDR2 FQNEAQ, per germline. The CDR3 DNA is TGTGCCAGCAGCTCTCAGACATTGGACAGGCACTATAGCAATCAGCCCCAGCATTTT. Protein: CASSSQTLDRHYSNQPQHF. Filled out from reference TRBV7-8 and TRBJ1-5, the complete variable domain reads GAGVSQSPRYKVAKRGQDVALRCDPISGHVSLFWYQQALGQGPEFLTYFQNEAQLDKSGLPSDRFFAERPEGSVSTLKIQRTQQEDSAVYLCASSSQTLDRHYSNQPQHFGDGTRLSIL.

This sequence joins TRBV3-1 (or the pseudogene TRBV3-2) and TRBJ2-1; TRBD2 matches 14 bases. CDR3 size: 18 residues. Germline V gives CDR1 LGHDT, CDR2 YNNKEL (reference sequence). Unmatched junction bases numbered 5, after V lost 4 bases and J lost 0 bases. The CDR3 nucleotides read TGTGCCAGCAGCCGACCCGGGACTAGCGGGAGCTCCTACAATGAGCAGTTCTTC. Translated: CASSRPGTSGSSYNEQFF.

V gene TRBV5-8 combines with J gene TRBJ1-2; possibly TRBD1 for D (5 bases). The CDR3 extends over 13 amino acids. V lost 4 bases, J lost 1 base, and 8 bases lay in between. Germline V gives CDR1 SGHTS, CDR2 YDEGEE. DNA for the CDR3: TGTGCCAGCAGCCCTGACAGTAACTATGGCTACACCTTC. Its translation is CASSPDSNYGYTF.

Remarks on this clone: Sequence at one end of the junction differs from germline and may be a read error. The genes are TRBV11-2 and TRBJ1-4, with 7 bases matching TRBD1. The CDR3 consists of 15 residues. Germline V lookup: CDR1 SGHAT, CDR2 FQNNGV. The CDR3 DNA follows: TGTGCCAGCAGCATAGACAGGGACTGGCGTGAAAAACTGTTTTTT. Translating it yields CASSIDRDWREKLFF.

The rearrangement joins TRBV28 to TRBJ2-7; perhaps TRBD1 as D (5 bases). Trimming cost V 4 bases and J 1 base, with 5 bases left between them. This CDR3 comprises 12 residues. Germline V gives CDR1 MDHEN, CDR2 SYDVKM. This CDR3 reads CASSSGSYEQYF. As DNA, the CDR3 is TGTGCCAGCAGTTCAGGGTCCTACGAGCAGTACTTC.

This chain links TRBV7-2 with TRBJ1-4; possible D gene TRBD1, 5 bases. V lost 7 bases, J lost 7 bases, and 16 bases lay in between. The CDR3 is 14 amino acids. Germline CDR1 and CDR2: SGHTA and FQGNSA. The CDR3 reads CASNTRGMSEKLFF. As DNA, the CDR3 is TGTGCCAGCAACACACGGGGGATGAGTGAAAAACTGTTTTTT.

V usage is TRBV7-8 and J usage is TRBJ2-2; TRBD2 matches 9 bases. Germline V lookup: CDR1 SGHVS, CDR2 FQNEAQ. CDR3 length equals 16 residues. V gave up 6 bases and J gave up 1 base; unmatched junction bases: 6. In nucleotides, the CDR3 is TGTGCCAGCAGGCCCTTAGCGGGAGTGAACACCGGGGAGCTGTTTTTT. Translated: CASRPLAGVNTGELFF.

This chain joins TRBV2 and TRBJ2-7; possible D gene TRBD1, 5 bases. Trimming took 8 bases from V and 3 from J, leaving 8 bases between them. The CDR3 has 11 residues. Germline CDR1 reads SNHLY; CDR2 reads FYNNEI. CDR3 region: CASGAGYEQYF. CDR3 bases: TGTGCCAGCGGGGCCGGCTACGAGCAGTACTTC.

V usage is TRBV20-1 and J usage is TRBJ2-1; the match to TRBD2 covers 9 bases. Germline trimming cut 3 bases from V and 4 bases from J; bases unmatched to any gene: 7. This CDR3 is 15 amino acids long. Germline CDR1 is DFQATT and CDR2 is SNEGSKA (reference sequence). The CDR3 nucleotides are TGCAGTGCTAGTAGTAGACTAGCGGTATACAATGAGCAGTTCTTC. Its translation: CSASSRLAVYNEQFF.

The table lists this clone with a few counts. V and J are TRBV12-3 or TRBV12-4 and TRBJ1-1, with a possible D match to TRBD1 (6 bases). The CDR3 consists of 11 residues. Trimming shortened V by 4 bases and J by 9 bases, and 9 bases separated the two germline ends. The CDR3 DNA reads TGTGCCAGCAGTTACAGGGATAAAGCTTTCTTT. Encoded protein: CASSYRDKAFF.

The J gene is TRBJ2-7, the V gene TRBV24-1, with TRBD2 identical over 10 bases. Germline trimming cut 6 bases from V and 2 bases from J; bases unmatched to any gene: 3. The CDR3 is 14 residues long. The V gene's germline CDR1 is KGHDR and CDR2 SFDVKD. The CDR3 DNA follows: TGTGCCACCAGTCAAGCGGGAGGGCCCTACGAGCAGTACTTC. This codes for CATSQAGGPYEQYF.

CDR3 bases: TGTGCCAGCAGCCAAGCTTCCCTCACCGGGACAGGTTACTCCTACGAGCAGTACTTC. It codes for CASSQASLTGTGYSYEQYF. The chain combines TRBV4-2 with TRBJ2-7, with 8 bases identical to TRBD1. The ends lost 1 base at V and 0 bases at J; junction bases unmatched: 14. The CDR3 totals 19 residues. Germline values: CDR1 LGHNA, CDR2 YNFKEQ.

This chain links TRBV11-3 with TRBJ1-1, with D possibly being TRBD1 (5 bases). Germline V gives CDR1 SGHNT, CDR2 YENEEA. The CDR3 is 11 residues long. V was cut by 1 base and J by 8 bases, with 5 bases left in between. CDR3 protein: CASSLAGEAFF. CDR3 DNA: TGTGCCAGCAGCTTAGCAGGGGAAGCTTTCTTT.